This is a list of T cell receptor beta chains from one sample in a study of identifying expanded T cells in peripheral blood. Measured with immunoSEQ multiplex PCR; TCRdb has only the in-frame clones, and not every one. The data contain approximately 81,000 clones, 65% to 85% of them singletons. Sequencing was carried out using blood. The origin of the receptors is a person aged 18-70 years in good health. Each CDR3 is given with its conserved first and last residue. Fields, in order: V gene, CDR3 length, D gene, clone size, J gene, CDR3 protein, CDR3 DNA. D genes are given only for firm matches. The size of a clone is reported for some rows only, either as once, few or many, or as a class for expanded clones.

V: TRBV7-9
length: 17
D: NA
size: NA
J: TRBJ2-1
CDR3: CASTSPSPGSATNEQFF
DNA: TGTGCCAGCACCTCCCCCTCTCCGGGATCGGCGACCAATGAGCAGTTCTTC

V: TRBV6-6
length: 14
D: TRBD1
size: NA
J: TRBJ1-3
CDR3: CASSTGTAGNTIYF
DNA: TGTGCCAGCAGTACCGGGACAGCTGGAAACACCATATATTTT

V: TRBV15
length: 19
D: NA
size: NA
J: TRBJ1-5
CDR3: CATSRDSPVAAYSNQPQHF
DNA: TGTGCCACCAGCAGAGATAGCCCCGTAGCAGCCTATAGCAATCAGCCCCAGCATTTT

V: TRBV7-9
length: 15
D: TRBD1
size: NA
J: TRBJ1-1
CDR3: CASSLRQGRDTEAFF
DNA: TGTGCCAGCAGCTTACGACAGGGTAGGGACACTGAAGCTTTCTTT

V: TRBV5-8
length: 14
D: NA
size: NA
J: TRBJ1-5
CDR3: CASSSAGSNQPQHF
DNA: TGTGCCAGCAGCTCGGCAGGGTCAAATCAGCCCCAGCATTTT

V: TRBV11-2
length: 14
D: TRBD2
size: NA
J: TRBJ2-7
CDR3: CASSTTLAGGHQYF
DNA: TGTGCCAGCAGTACCACTTTAGCGGGAGGCCACCAGTACTTC

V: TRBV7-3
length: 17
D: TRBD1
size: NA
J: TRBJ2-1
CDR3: CASSLEKGQPNYNEQFF
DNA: TGTGCCAGCAGCTTAGAGAAGGGACAGCCAAATTACAATGAGCAGTTCTTC

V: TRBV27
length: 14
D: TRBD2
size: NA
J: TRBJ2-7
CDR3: CASRPGLGAFEQYF
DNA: TGTGCCAGCAGACCGGGACTAGGGGCCTTCGAGCAGTACTTC

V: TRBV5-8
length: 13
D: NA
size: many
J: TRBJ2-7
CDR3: CASSTGSSYEQYF
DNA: TGTGCCAGCAGCACGGGGTCCTCCTACGAGCAGTACTTC

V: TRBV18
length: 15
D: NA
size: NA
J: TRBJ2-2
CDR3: CASSPQGSNTGELFF
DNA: TGTGCCAGCTCACCACAGGGCTCGAACACCGGGGAGCTGTTTTTT

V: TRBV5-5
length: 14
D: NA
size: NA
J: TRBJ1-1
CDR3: CASSSEPMNTEAFF
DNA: TGTGCCAGCAGCTCCGAACCGATGAACACTGAAGCTTTCTTT

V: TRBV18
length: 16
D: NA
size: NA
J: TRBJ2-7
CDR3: CASSPRTQGGIYEQYF
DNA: TGTGCCAGCTCACCCCGAACACAGGGGGGGATCTACGAGCAGTACTTC

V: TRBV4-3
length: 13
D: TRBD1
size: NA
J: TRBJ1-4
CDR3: CASSQWTGQKLFF
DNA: TGCGCCAGCAGCCAATGGACAGGTCAAAAACTGTTTTTT

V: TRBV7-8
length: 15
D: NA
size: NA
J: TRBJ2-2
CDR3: CASSTRTDNTGELFF
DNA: TGTGCCAGCAGCACCCGGACGGACAACACCGGGGAGCTGTTTTTT

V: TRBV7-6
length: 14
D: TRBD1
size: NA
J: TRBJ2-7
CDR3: CASSFEGALYEQYF
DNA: TGTGCCAGCAGCTTCGAGGGGGCTCTCTACGAGCAGTACTTC

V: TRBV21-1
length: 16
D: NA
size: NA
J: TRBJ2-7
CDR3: CASRRVAGDTSYEQYF
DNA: TGTGCCAGCAGAAGGGTGGCGGGAGACACGTCCTACGAGCAGTACTTC

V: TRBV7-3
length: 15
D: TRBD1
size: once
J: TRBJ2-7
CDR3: CASSQTGGLPYEQYF
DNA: TGTGCCAGCAGCCAGACAGGGGGCTTACCCTACGAGCAGTACTTC

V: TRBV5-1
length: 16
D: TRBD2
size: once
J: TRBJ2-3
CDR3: CASSLILAGRTDTQYF
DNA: TGCGCCAGCAGCTTGATCCTAGCGGGGCGCACAGATACGCAGTATTTT

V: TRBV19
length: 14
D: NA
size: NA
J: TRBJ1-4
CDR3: CASSPTPVGEKLFF
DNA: TGTGCCAGTAGCCCCACCCCGGTTGGCGAAAAACTGTTTTTT

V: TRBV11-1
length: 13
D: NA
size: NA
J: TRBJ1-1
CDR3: CASSLEANTEAFF
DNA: TGTGCCAGCAGCTTAGAAGCGAACACTGAAGCTTTCTTT

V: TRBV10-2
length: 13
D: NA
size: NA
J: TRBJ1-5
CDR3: CASSGQNSQPQHF
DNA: TGCGCCAGCAGTGGACAGAACTCTCAGCCCCAGCATTTT

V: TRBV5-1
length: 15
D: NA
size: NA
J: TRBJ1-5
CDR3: CASSLEGAPDQPQHF
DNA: TGCGCCAGCAGCTTGGAGGGCGCACCAGATCAGCCCCAGCATTTT

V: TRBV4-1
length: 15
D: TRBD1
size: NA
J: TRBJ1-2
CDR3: CASSRDRGLNYGYTF
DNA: TGCGCCAGCAGCCGGGACAGGGGGCTTAACTATGGCTACACCTTC

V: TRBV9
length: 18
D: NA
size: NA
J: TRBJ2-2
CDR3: CASSPRGSVGANTGELFF
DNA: TGTGCCAGCAGCCCTCGGGGTAGCGTGGGCGCGAACACCGGGGAGCTGTTTTTT

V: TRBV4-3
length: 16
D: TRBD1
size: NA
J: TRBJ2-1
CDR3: CASSQGGQGPPNEQFF
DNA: TGCGCCAGCAGCCAAGGCGGACAGGGCCCACCCAATGAGCAGTTCTTC

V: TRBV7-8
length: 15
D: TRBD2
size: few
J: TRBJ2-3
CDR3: CASTRRREWGDTQYF
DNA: TGTGCCAGCACACGTCGGCGGGAGTGGGGAGATACGCAGTATTTT

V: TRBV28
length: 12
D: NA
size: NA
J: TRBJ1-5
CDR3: CASVGPGQPQHF
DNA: TGTGCCAGCGTGGGGCCGGGTCAGCCCCAGCATTTT

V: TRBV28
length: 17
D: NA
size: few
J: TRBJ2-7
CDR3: CASSGTDLVRGSYEQYF
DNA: TGTGCCAGCAGCGGGACCGACCTGGTAAGGGGGTCCTACGAGCAGTACTTC

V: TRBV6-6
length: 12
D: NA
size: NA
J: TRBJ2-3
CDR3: CASSYNGNTQYF
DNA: TGTGCCAGCAGTTACAATGGGAATACGCAGTATTTT

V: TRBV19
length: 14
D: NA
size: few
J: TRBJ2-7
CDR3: CASSLSADSYEQYF
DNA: TGTGCCAGTAGTTTGTCAGCAGACTCCTACGAGCAGTACTTC

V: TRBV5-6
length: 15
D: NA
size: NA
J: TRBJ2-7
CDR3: CASSLGPGGSYEQYF
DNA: TGTGCCAGCAGCTTGGGACCGGGCGGCTCCTACGAGCAGTACTTC

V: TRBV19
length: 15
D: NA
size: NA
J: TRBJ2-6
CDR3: CASSIRGSGANVLTF
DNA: TGTGCCAGTAGTATACGAGGGTCTGGGGCCAACGTCCTGACTTTC

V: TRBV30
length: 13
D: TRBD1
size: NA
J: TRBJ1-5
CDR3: CAWDTGGNQPQHF
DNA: TGTGCCTGGGACACAGGGGGCAATCAGCCCCAGCATTTT

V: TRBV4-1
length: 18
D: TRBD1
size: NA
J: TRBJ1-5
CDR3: CASSQDGGGQYSNQPQHF
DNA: TGCGCCAGCAGCCAAGATGGCGGGGGACAGTATAGCAATCAGCCCCAGCATTTT

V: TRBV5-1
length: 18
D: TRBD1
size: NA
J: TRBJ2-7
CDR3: CASSFTPPRDSPSYEQYF
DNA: TGCGCCAGCAGCTTTACCCCCCCCCGGGACAGCCCCTCCTACGAGCAGTACTTC

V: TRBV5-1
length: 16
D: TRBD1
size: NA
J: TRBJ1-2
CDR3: CASSLKEGASFYGYTF
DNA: TGCGCCAGCAGCTTGAAGGAGGGGGCGAGTTTTTACGGCTACACCTTC

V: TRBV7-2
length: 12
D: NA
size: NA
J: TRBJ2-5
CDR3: CASSLGAETQYF
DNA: TGTGCCAGCAGCTTAGGAGCTGAGACCCAGTACTTC

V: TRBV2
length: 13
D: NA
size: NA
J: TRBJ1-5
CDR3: CASSSQENQPQHF
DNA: TGTGCCAGCAGTTCACAGGAGAATCAGCCCCAGCATTTT

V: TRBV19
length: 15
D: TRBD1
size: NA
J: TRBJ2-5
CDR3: CASSAVTGTQETQYF
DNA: TGTGCCAGTAGTGCCGTGACAGGGACCCAAGAGACCCAGTACTTC

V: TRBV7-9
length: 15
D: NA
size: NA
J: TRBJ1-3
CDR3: CASSLVSRAGNTIYF
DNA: TGTGCCAGCAGCTTAGTATCCAGGGCTGGAAACACCATATATTTT

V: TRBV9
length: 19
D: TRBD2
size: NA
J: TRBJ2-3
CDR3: CASSVERGGRSLSTDTQYF
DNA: TGTGCCAGCAGCGTAGAAAGGGGCGGGAGATCTCTGAGCACAGATACGCAGTATTTT

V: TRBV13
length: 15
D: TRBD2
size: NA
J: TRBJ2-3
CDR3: CASSPGTSKEDTQYF
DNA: TGTGCCAGCAGCCCCGGGACTAGTAAGGAGGATACGCAGTATTTT

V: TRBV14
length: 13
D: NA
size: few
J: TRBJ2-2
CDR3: CASSQGGTGELFF
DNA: TGTGCCAGCAGCCAAGGGGGCACCGGGGAGCTGTTTTTT

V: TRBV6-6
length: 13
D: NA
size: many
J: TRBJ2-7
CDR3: CASSYSGESEQYF
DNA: TGTGCCAGCAGTTACTCTGGGGAGAGCGAGCAGTACTTC

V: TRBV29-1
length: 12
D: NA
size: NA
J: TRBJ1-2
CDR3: CSVAREGYGYTF
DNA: TGCAGCGTTGCCAGGGAGGGCTATGGCTACACCTTC

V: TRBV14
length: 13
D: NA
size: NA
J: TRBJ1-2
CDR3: CASSQGLYYGYTF
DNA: TGTGCCAGCAGCCAGGGTCTCTACTATGGCTACACCTTC

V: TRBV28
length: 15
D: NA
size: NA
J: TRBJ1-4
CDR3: CASSAYSGSGEKLFF
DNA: TGTGCCAGCAGTGCCTACAGTGGTTCTGGGGAAAAACTGTTTTTT

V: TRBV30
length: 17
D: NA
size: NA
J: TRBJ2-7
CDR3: CACIIPQSRRRDYEQYF
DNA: TGTGCCTGCATAATACCACAGTCGCGTAGACGGGATTACGAGCAGTACTTC

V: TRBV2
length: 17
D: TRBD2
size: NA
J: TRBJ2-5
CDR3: CASTAGLLAGVGETQYF
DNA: TGTGCCAGCACCGCTGGACTTCTAGCGGGAGTTGGGGAGACCCAGTACTTC

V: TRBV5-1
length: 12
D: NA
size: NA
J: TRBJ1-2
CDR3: CASSLDYYGYTF
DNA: TGCGCCAGCAGCTTAGATTATTATGGCTACACCTTC

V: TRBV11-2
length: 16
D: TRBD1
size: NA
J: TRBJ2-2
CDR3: CASSGNRGTDTGELFF
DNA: TGTGCCAGCAGCGGCAACAGGGGTACGGACACCGGGGAGCTGTTTTTT

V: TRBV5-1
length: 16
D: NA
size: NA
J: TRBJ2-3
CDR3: CASSLEVSSSTDTQYF
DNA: TGCGCCAGCAGCTTGGAGGTGTCCAGTAGCACAGATACGCAGTATTTT

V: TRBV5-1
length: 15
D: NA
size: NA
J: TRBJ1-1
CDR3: CASSLLQGGDTEAFF
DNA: TGCGCCAGCAGCTTGCTACAGGGCGGGGACACTGAAGCTTTCTTT

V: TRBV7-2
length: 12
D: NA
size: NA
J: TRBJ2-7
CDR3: CASSLDHTEQYF
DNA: TGTGCCAGCAGCTTAGATCACACCGAGCAGTACTTC

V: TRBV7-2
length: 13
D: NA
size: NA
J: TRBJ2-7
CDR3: CASSGRTPFEQYF
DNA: TGTGCCAGCAGCGGTCGGACTCCTTTTGAGCAGTACTTC

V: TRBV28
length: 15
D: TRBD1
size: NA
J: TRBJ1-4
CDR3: CASRTGTGGLEKLFF
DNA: TGTGCCAGCAGAACCGGGACAGGGGGCCTTGAAAAACTGTTTTTT

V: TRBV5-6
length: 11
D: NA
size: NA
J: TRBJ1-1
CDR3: CASRNGEEAFF
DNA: TGTGCCAGCAGGAATGGGGAGGAAGCTTTCTTT

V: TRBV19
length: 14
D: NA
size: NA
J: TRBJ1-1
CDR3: CASSIDRLNTEAFF
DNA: TGTGCCAGTAGTATAGACAGACTGAACACTGAAGCTTTCTTT

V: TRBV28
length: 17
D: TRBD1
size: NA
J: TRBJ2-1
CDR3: CASSFSFVGTGYNEQFF
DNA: TGTGCCAGCAGTTTCTCGTTCGTGGGGACAGGATACAATGAGCAGTTCTTC